Sequencing of this T cell receptor beta chain was carried out in a study of early T cells in non-severe SARS-CoV-2 infection. As for the study in general: Sequencing input comprised bulk RNA from unsorted whole blood; chain pairing was not available. General study findings and limits: Matching with VDJdb favored anti-spike CD8 responses (missing private and CD4 specificities).

There are 13 residues in the CDR3. V lost 8 bases to trimming and J lost 3 bases, with 11 bases between them. Germline CDR1 and CDR2: MNHEY and SMNVEV (reference sequence). The sample holds many counts of this clonotype. Its antigen is still unknown. Individual cDNA molecules received unique molecular identifiers. TCRdb reanalysed the 5' RACE reads using MiXCR and keeps one entry per CDR3 protein. The sample consists of around 47,000 distinct CDR3 sequences, roughly 10% of them appearing once. The sample comprised whole blood. This clonotype was sampled from an adult who was a healthcare worker with PCR-confirmed SARS-CoV-2 infection or an uninfected control (not recorded which). The J gene is TRBJ1-5, the V gene TRBV27; D might be TRBD1 (6 bases). The CDR3 reads CASSQGFNQPQHF. The CDR3, as DNA: TGTGCCAGCTCCCAGGGGTTCAATCAGCCCCAGCATTTT.